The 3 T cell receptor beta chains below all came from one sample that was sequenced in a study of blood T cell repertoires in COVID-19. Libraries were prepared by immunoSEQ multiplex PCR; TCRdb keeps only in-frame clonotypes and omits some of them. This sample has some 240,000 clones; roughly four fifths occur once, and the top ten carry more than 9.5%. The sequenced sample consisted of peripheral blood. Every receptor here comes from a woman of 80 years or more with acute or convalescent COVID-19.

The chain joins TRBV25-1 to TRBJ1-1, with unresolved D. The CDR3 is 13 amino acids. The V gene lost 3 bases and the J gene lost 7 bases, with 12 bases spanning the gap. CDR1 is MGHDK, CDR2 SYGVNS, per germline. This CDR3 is CASSDGGRGEAFF. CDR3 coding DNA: TGTGCCAGCAGTGATGGTGGTAGAGGTGAAGCTTTCTTT.

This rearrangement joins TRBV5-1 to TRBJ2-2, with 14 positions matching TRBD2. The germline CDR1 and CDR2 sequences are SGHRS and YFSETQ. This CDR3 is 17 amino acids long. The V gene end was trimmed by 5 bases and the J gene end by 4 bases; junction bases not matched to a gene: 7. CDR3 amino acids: CASSLGLAGGFTGELFF. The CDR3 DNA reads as TGCGCCAGCAGTCTTGGACTAGCGGGGGGCTTCACCGGGGAGCTGTTTTTT.

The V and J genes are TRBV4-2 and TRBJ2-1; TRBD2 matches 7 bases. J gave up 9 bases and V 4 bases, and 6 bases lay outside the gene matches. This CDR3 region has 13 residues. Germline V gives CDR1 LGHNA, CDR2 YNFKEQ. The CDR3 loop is CASSLKRGGEQFF. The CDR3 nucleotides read TGTGCCAGCAGCCTTAAGCGGGGTGGTGAGCAGTTCTTC.